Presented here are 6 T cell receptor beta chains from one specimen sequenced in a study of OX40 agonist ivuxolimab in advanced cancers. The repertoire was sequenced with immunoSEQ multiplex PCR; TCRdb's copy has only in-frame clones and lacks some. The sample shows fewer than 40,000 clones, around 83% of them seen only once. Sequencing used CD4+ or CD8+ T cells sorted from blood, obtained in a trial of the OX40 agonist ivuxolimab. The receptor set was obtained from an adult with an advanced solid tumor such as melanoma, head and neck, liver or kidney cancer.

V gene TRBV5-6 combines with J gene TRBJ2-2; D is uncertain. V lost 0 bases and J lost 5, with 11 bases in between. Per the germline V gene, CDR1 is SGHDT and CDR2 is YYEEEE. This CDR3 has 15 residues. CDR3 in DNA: TGTGCCAGCAGCTTGGAGCCCCTCAATACCGGGGAGCTGTTTTTT. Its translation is CASSLEPLNTGELFF.

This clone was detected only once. The CDR3 region has the DNA TGTGCCATCTCGGAGGGGTTTCATCCCTACGAGCAGTACTTC. It specifies CAISEGFHPYEQYF. The rearrangement uses TRBV27 and TRBJ2-7, with a tentative D call TRBD2 (6 bases). V was pared by 10 bases and J by 2 bases, with 18 bases between. The CDR3 has 14 amino acids. The germline V gene has CDR1 MNHEY and CDR2 SMNVEV (reference sequence).

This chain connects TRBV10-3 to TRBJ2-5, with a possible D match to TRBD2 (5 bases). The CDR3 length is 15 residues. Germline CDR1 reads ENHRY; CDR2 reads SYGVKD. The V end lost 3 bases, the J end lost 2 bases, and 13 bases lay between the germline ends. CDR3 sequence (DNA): TGTGCCATCAGTGAATACAATACTAGGCAAGAGACCCAGTACTTC. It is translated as CAISEYNTRQETQYF.

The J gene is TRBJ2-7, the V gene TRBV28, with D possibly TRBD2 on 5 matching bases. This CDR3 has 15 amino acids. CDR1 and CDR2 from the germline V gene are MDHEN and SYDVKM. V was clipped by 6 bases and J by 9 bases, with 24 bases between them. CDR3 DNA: TGTGCCAGCAGCCCTTCAATCGGGGTCCCGGCGGGGCAGTACTTC. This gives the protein CASSPSIGVPAGQYF.

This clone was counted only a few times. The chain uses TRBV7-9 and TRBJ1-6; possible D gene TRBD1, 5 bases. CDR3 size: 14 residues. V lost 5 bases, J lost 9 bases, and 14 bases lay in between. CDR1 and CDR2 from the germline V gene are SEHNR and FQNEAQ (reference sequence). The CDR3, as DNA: TGTGCCAGCAGCGCGGACACCATCGGTTCACCCCTCCACTTT. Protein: CASSADTIGSPLHF.

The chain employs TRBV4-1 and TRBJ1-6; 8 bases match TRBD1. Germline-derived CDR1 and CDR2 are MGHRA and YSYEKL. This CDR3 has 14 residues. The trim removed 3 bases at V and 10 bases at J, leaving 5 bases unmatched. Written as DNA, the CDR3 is TGCGCCAGCAGCCAGGACAGGGTTAGCTCACCCCTCCACTTT. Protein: CASSQDRVSSPLHF.